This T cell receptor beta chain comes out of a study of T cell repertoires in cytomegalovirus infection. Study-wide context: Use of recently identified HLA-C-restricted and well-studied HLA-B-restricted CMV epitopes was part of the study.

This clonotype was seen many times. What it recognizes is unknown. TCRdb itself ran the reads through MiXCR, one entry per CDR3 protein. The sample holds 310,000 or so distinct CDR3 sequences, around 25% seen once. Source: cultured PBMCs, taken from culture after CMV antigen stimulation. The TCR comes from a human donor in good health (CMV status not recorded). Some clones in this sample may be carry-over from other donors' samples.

The CDR3 sequence is CASGPMGLAGVVPFSNEQFF. Here the CDR3 DNA reads TGTGCTAGTGGTCCGATGGGACTAGCGGGAGTAGTTCCCTTTTCCAATGAGCAGTTCTTC. The chain employs TRBV12-5 and TRBJ2-1; 14 positions match TRBD2. Germline values: CDR1 LGHNT, CDR2 FRNRAP. V gave up 5 bases and J gave up 6 bases; unmatched junction bases: 18. The length of the CDR3 is 20 residues.